The 26 T cell receptor beta chains listed next were all sequenced from one sample in a study of shared T cell receptors in the human thymus. Data came from immunoSEQ multiplex PCR; TCRdb stores just in-frame clones and leaves some out. Of some 640,000 clones in the sample, 70% to 90% were seen once. These data were likewise used in another study, on human thymus T cells.

The material sequenced was thymocytes. The source is a boy younger than two with a congenital heart defect.

CDR3 nucleotide sequence: TGTGCCAGCAGTTTGAAGGGGCGGGAGACCCAGTACTTC. Protein sequence: CASSLKGRETQYF. V usage is TRBV28 and J usage is TRBJ2-5; D perhaps matches TRBD1 (5 bases). Germline assignment: CDR1 MDHEN and CDR2 SYDVKM. Between the trimmed V and J ends, which lost 3 bases and 5 bases, there was a span of 10 bases. The CDR3 is made up of 13 amino acids.

This sequence joins TRBV25-1 and TRBJ2-7; a possible D gene is TRBD2 (6 bases). The CDR3 is made up of 13 amino acids. Germline CDR1 is MGHDK and CDR2 is SYGVNS. The V and J ends lost 2 bases and 4 bases respectively, with 9 bases between them. In DNA form, the CDR3 reads TGTGCCAGCAGTGAACGGGAGAAGTACGAGCAGTACTTC. Translation: CASSEREKYEQYF.

This clone has more than one count but fewer than ten. The rearrangement links TRBV2 to TRBJ1-2; D is perhaps TRBD1 (6 bases). The CDR3 is 15 amino acids. Trimming cost V 5 bases and J 5 bases, with 18 bases left between them. CDR1 is SNHLY and CDR2 is FYNNEI in the germline V gene. The CDR3 sequence is CASSQGTNPDYGYTF. CDR3 coding DNA: TGTGCCAGCAGTCAGGGGACCAATCCAGATTATGGCTACACCTTC.

In DNA, the CDR3 is TGTGCCAGCAGCTTGGGTTTGAGAGGGTCCGAAGCTTTCTTT. Translated: CASSLGLRGSEAFF. The V call is TRBV5-8, the J call TRBJ1-1; no reliable D call. CDR1 and CDR2 (germline): SGHTS, YDEGEE. This CDR3 spans 14 amino acids. The germline V and J ends were trimmed by 0 bases and 8 bases, with 14 bases remaining between them.

This sequence joins TRBV5-4 and TRBJ1-1; a weak D match, TRBD1 (6 bases). The length of the CDR3 is 16 residues. Germline V lookup: CDR1 SGHNT, CDR2 YYREEE (reference sequence). Deletions cut 7 bases from V and 5 bases from J, with 24 bases between. CDR3 DNA: TGTGCCAGCTCCTTGACGTTGGGGGCGAGCGCTACTGAAGCTTTCTTT. Translation: CASSLTLGASATEAFF.

The rearrangement links TRBV4-1 to TRBJ1-1, with D possibly matching TRBD1 (5 bases). The CDR3 loop spans 17 amino acids. Germline V gene data show CDR1 as MGHRA and CDR2 as YSYEKL. Trimming pared 1 base from V and 4 bases from J, leaving 19 bases between. In DNA, the CDR3 is TGCGCCAGCAGCCAAGTAACGTTGGGGGGTCCCGGCACTGAAGCTTTCTTT. As protein: CASSQVTLGGPGTEAFF.

The rearrangement joins TRBV19 to TRBJ1-1; D gene uncertain. CDR3 length: 12 amino acids. Germline loops: CDR1 LNHDA, CDR2 SQIVND (reference sequence). The ends were cut back, 5 bases at V and 10 bases at J, with 14 bases in the middle. The CDR3 bases are TGTGCCAGTAGTCCCCCGAACCGCGGAGCTTTCTTT. This encodes CASSPPNRGAFF.

This clone has more than one count but fewer than ten. The chain is built from TRBV5-1 and TRBJ2-6; no clear D gene. The germline gives CDR1 SGHRS, CDR2 YFSETQ. The CDR3 has 13 residues. V was trimmed by 5 bases and J by 4 bases, leaving 7 bases between them. The CDR3 DNA is TGCGCCAGCAGGAGGAGAGGGGCCAACGTCCTGACTTTC. Its translation is CASRRRGANVLTF.

This sequence joins TRBV5-4 and TRBJ2-6; 10 bases are shared with TRBD1. CDR3 length: 17 amino acids. V was clipped by 3 bases and J by 1 base; unmatched bases: 4. Germline loops: CDR1 SGHNT, CDR2 YYREEE (reference sequence). The CDR3 region is CASSSGTGVSGANVLTF. The CDR3 nucleotides are TGTGCCAGCAGCTCCGGGACAGGGGTTTCTGGGGCCAACGTCCTGACTTTC.

V is TRBV29-1 and J is TRBJ1-1; 8 nucleotides line up with TRBD1. The CDR3 has 13 residues. The trim removed 7 bases at V and 3 bases at J, leaving 7 bases unmatched. Germline V lookup: CDR1 SQVTM, CDR2 ANQGSEA. The CDR3 region is CSARGQVDTEAFF. CDR3 nucleotide sequence: TGCAGCGCGCGGGGACAGGTAGACACTGAAGCTTTCTTT.

The V and J genes are TRBV5-1 and TRBJ1-1; no definite D call. Germline V CDR1 and CDR2: SGHRS, YFSETQ. Deletions cut 3 bases from V and 0 bases from J, with 21 bases between. The CDR3 totals 18 residues. CDR3 in DNA: TGCGCCAGCAGCTCCACGACTGCAGTCCGAGAAATGAACACTGAAGCTTTCTTT. This sequence encodes CASSSTTAVREMNTEAFF.

The gene calls are TRBV19 and TRBJ2-5, with 8 bases identical to TRBD2. Per germline, CDR1 LNHDA and CDR2 SQIVND (reference sequence). V dropped 0 bases and J dropped 3; count of bases not matched to a gene: 6. CDR3 length: 16 residues. The CDR3 region is CASSIDWRAGEETQYF. In nucleotides, the CDR3 is TGTGCCAGTAGTATAGATTGGCGAGCGGGGGAAGAGACCCAGTACTTC. Together with reference TRBV19 and TRBJ2-5, the CDR3 gives the full variable domain: DGGITQSPKYLFRKEGQNVTLSCEQNLNHDAMYWYRQDPGQGLRLIYYSQIVNDFQKGDIAEGYSVSREKKESFPLTVTSAQKNPTAFYLCASSIDWRAGEETQYFGPGTRLLVL.

CDR3 sequence reads: CASSLVGQGFTGELFF. The CDR3 DNA follows: TGTGCCAGCAGCTTAGTAGGACAGGGTTTTACCGGGGAGCTGTTTTTT. The rearrangement uses TRBV13 and TRBJ2-2, with 8 nucleotides matching TRBD1. The V and J ends lost 1 base and 5 bases, in that order; junction bases with no gene match: 6. The CDR3 is made up of 16 amino acids. Germline V CDR1 and CDR2: PRHDT, FYEKMQ (reference sequence). Variable domain in full (rest from reference TRBV13 and TRBJ2-2): AAGVIQSPRHLIKEKRETATLKCYPIPRHDTVYWYQQGPGQDPQFLISFYEKMQSDKGSIPDRFSAQQFSDYHSELNMSSLELGDSALYFCASSLVGQGFTGELFFGEGSRLTVL.

The chain employs TRBV25-1 and TRBJ2-7; D is uncertain. The germline CDR1 and CDR2 sequences are MGHDK and SYGVNS. This CDR3 has 12 residues. Trimming took 3 bases from V and 4 from J, leaving 7 bases between them. The CDR3 DNA follows: TGTGCCAGCAGTGATGCGAGGTACGAGCAGTACTTC. It is translated as CASSDARYEQYF.

The rearrangement uses TRBV27 and TRBJ1-1; 7 nucleotides align to TRBD1. The CDR3 is 13 amino acids. CDR1 and CDR2 (germline): MNHEY, SMNVEV (reference sequence). Unmatched junction bases numbered 10, after V lost 5 bases and J lost 10 bases. CDR3 residues: CASSVRKDRPAFF. Here the CDR3 DNA reads TGTGCCAGCAGTGTCCGTAAGGACAGGCCAGCTTTCTTT.

The J gene is TRBJ2-5, the V gene TRBV19; 14 bases are shared with TRBD2. V dropped 5 bases and J dropped 0; count of bases not matched to a gene: 2. Germline-derived CDR1 and CDR2 are LNHDA and SQIVND (reference sequence). The CDR3 is 16 residues long. The CDR3 sequence: CASSRTSGGNQETQYF. The CDR3 nucleotides are TGTGCCAGTAGTCGGACTAGCGGGGGGAACCAAGAGACCCAGTACTTC.

CDR3 nucleotide sequence: TGTGCCAGCTCTAGGGGGCCGAGCTCTGGAAACACCATATATTTT. This encodes CASSRGPSSGNTIYF. This chain connects TRBV2 to TRBJ1-3; TRBD1 matches 7 bases. The CDR3 is 15 amino acids. After removal of 8 bases from V and 0 bases from J, the junction contained 7 bases not matched to a gene. Germline CDR1 is SNHLY and CDR2 is FYNNEI.

This chain links TRBV15 with TRBJ1-1, with 7 nucleotides matching TRBD1. J lost 0 bases, V lost 3 bases, and 10 bases had no gene match. CDR1 LNHNV and CDR2 YYDKDF come from the germline V gene (reference sequence). The CDR3 is 17 residues long. CDR3 sequence: CATSSGQEPLLNTEAFF. Here the CDR3 DNA reads TGTGCCACCAGCAGCGGACAGGAGCCCCTTTTGAACACTGAAGCTTTCTTT.

The chain links TRBV30 to TRBJ2-7; D is perhaps TRBD1 (6 bases). This CDR3 has 13 amino acids. Germline V gene lookup returns CDR1 GTSNPN and CDR2 SVGIG (reference sequence). Trimming took off 4 bases at V and 9 bases at J, with 19 bases between the two ends. The CDR3 reads CAWTDSPTGGQYF. The CDR3 DNA sequence: TGTGCCTGGACGGACAGTCCCACCGGAGGGCAGTACTTC.

Only a few counts were recorded for this clone. The chain combines TRBV6-6 with TRBJ2-7, with a weak D call TRBD1 (6 bases). Germline V lookup: CDR1 MNHNY, CDR2 SVGAGI (reference sequence). The CDR3 spans 16 residues. The V end lost 5 bases, the J end lost 1 base, and 18 bases lay between the germline ends. CDR3 residues: CASSPRGRAGSYEQYF. The CDR3 coding sequence is TGTGCCAGCAGTCCCAGGGGCAGGGCGGGTTCCTACGAGCAGTACTTC.

The chain recombines TRBV28 with TRBJ2-3; weak D call: TRBD2 (6 bases). V lost 5 bases to trimming and J lost 1 base, with 16 bases between them. The CDR3 totals 16 residues. The V gene's germline CDR1 is MDHEN and CDR2 SYDVKM. CDR3 nucleotides: TGTGCCAGCAGTCAAAGGAGGGGACCCGGCACAGATACGCAGTATTTT. Protein: CASSQRRGPGTDTQYF.

This clone was observed once. The same CDR3 also results from other DNA sequences found in this sample. This sequence joins TRBV25-1 and TRBJ1-6; D may be TRBD1 (6 bases). The CDR3 has 14 amino acids. Germline loops: CDR1 MGHDK, CDR2 SYGVNS. Trimming took off 1 base at V and 7 bases at J, with 8 bases between the two ends. CDR3: CASSEWDKNSPLHF. The CDR3 DNA reads TGTGCCAGCAGTGAATGGGACAAAAATTCACCCCTCCACTTT. Looking up the rest from reference TRBV25-1 and TRBJ1-6 gives the full variable domain: EADIYQTPRYLVIGTGKKITLECSQTMGHDKMYWYQQDPGMELHLIHYSYGVNSTEKGDLSSESTVSRIRTEHFPLTLESARPSHTSQYLCASSEWDKNSPLHFGNGTRLTVT.

The CDR3 DNA follows: TGCGCCAGCAGTGAGTCGGTAGCAGTACTGAAGACCTACGAGCAGTACTTC. It encodes CASSESVAVLKTYEQYF. The chain recombines TRBV10-2 with TRBJ2-7; D uncertain. Per germline, CDR1 WSHSY and CDR2 SAAADI. V was shortened by 0 bases and J by 2 bases, with 17 bases between the two germline ends. The CDR3 is 17 residues long.

This sequence joins TRBV28 and TRBJ2-7; 9 bases are a match to TRBD1. V shed 5 bases, J shed 3 bases, and the junction held 8 bases outside the gene matches. The CDR3 loop spans 15 amino acids. Germline V gene data show CDR1 as MDHEN and CDR2 as SYDVKM. In DNA form, the CDR3 reads TGTGCCAGCAGTCGGAACCGGGACAGGGTCTACGAGCAGTACTTC. Its protein product is CASSRNRDRVYEQYF.

The chain joins TRBV7-9 to TRBJ2-3, with 8 bases aligning to TRBD2. Germline V lookup: CDR1 SEHNR, CDR2 FQNEAQ (reference sequence). V dropped 4 bases and J dropped 5; count of bases not matched to a gene: 8. This CDR3 is 15 amino acids long. The CDR3 protein is CASSCEREKGDTQYF. The CDR3, as DNA: TGTGCCAGCAGCTGTGAGCGGGAGAAGGGAGATACGCAGTATTTT. The whole variable domain, filled in from reference TRBV7-9 and TRBJ2-3, reads DTGVSQNPRHKITKRGQNVTFRCDPISEHNRLYWYRQTLGQGPEFLTYFQNEAQLEKSRLLSDRFSAERPKGSFSTLEIQRTEQGDSAMYLCASSCEREKGDTQYFGPGTRLTVL.

The DNA of the CDR3 is TGTGCCAGCAGGCCCCGACAGGGGGCCGATGGCTACACCTTC. It specifies CASRPRQGADGYTF. The chain employs TRBV6-5 and TRBJ1-2; 10 bases are shared with TRBD1. Germline CDR1 is MNHEY and CDR2 is SVGAGI. The CDR3 runs to 14 residues. With 6 bases clipped from V and 6 bases from J, the junction kept 7 bases outside the gene matches.